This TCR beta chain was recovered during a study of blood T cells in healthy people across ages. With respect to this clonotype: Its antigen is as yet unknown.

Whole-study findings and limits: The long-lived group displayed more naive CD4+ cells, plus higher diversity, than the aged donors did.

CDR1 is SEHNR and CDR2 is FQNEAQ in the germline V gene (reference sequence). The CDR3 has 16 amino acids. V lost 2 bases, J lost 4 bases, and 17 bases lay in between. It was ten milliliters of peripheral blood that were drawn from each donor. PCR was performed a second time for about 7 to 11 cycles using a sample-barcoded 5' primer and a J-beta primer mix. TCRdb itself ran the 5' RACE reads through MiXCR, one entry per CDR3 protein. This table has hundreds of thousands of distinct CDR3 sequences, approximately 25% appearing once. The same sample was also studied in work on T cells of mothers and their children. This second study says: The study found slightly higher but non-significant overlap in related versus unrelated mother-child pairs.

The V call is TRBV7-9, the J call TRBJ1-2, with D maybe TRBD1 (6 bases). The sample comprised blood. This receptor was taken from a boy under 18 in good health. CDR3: CASSLITGARSYGYTF. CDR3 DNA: TGTGCCAGCAGCTTAATCACGGGGGCACGCTCCTATGGCTACACCTTC. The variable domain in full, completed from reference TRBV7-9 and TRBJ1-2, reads DTGVSQNPRHKITKRGQNVTFRCDPISEHNRLYWYRQTLGQGPEFLTYFQNEAQLEKSRLLSDRFSAERPKGSFSTLEIQRTEQGDSAMYLCASSLITGARSYGYTFGSGTRLTVV.